These T cell receptor beta chains were read from a single sample in a study of HIV-infected patients and healthy controls. MiXCR, run by TCRdb on the 5' RACE reads, gives a single entry per CDR3 protein. The data contain roughly 18,000 distinct CDR3 sequences, under 9.5% of them singletons. Sample: blood, taken during antiretroviral therapy. These receptor sequences come from an adult with HIV infection. The CDR3 runs from the conserved cysteine through the conserved F or W. The D gene is left open where the match is weak. Not every row has a clone size; where given, it reads once, few, many or a size class.

clone_size cdr3_length j_call v_call d_call cdr3_aa cdr3_nt
many 15 TRBJ2-7 TRBV5-6 - CASSLSELVPYEQYF TGTGCCAGCAGCCTCTCGGAGCTAGTACCCTACGAGCAGTACTTC
medium-sized 17 TRBJ2-3 TRBV7-6 - CASSLERLGGFSVTQYF TGTGCCAGCAGCTTAGAACGACTAGGAGGCTTTAGTGTTACGCAGTATTTT
few 14 TRBJ2-7 TRBV12-3/TRBV12-4 TRBD1 CASSSRTGVNEQYF TGTGCCAGCAGTTCCCGGACAGGGGTGAACGAGCAGTACTTC
many 13 TRBJ2-2 TRBV7-3 - CASSLVWPGELFF TGTGCCAGCAGCTTAGTTTGGCCCGGGGAGCTGTTTTTT
- 13 TRBJ2-7 TRBV28 - CASSFPGPYEQYF TGTGCCAGCAGTTTTCCGGGGCCCTACGAGCAGTACTTC
- 15 TRBJ2-7 TRBV6-6 - CASSYSGGRCYEQYF TGTGCCAGCAGTTACTCTGGGGGGAGATGCTACGAGCAGTACTTC
hyperexpanded 16 TRBJ1-4 TRBV9 - CASSGNLGLSNEKLFF TGTGCCAGCAGCGGTAATTTAGGGCTCAGCAATGAAAAACTGTTTTTT
many 13 TRBJ1-2 TRBV30 TRBD1 CAWSSGTGVGYTF TGTGCCTGGAGTTCCGGGACAGGGGTGGGCTACACCTTC
many 14 TRBJ1-4 TRBV10-3 TRBD1 CAIRGQGPNEKLFF TGTGCCATCAGGGGACAGGGCCCTAATGAAAAACTGTTTTTT
few 15 TRBJ1-1 TRBV29-1 - CSVESKGQLNTEAFF TGCAGCGTTGAGAGTAAAGGACAATTGAACACTGAAGCTTTCTTT
many 19 TRBJ1-1 TRBV4-2 - CASSLLGQSGDPRSTEAFF TGTGCCAGCAGCCTACTAGGCCAATCGGGGGACCCGAGGAGCACTGAAGCTTTCTTT
many 17 TRBJ1-1 TRBV5-1 TRBD1 CASSPLRQGPRDTEAFF TGCGCCAGCAGCCCTCTACGACAGGGGCCACGGGACACTGAAGCTTTCTTT
- 13 TRBJ1-2 TRBV3-1 TRBD1 CASSQGTGDGYTF TGTGCCAGCAGCCAAGGGACAGGGGATGGCTACACCTTC